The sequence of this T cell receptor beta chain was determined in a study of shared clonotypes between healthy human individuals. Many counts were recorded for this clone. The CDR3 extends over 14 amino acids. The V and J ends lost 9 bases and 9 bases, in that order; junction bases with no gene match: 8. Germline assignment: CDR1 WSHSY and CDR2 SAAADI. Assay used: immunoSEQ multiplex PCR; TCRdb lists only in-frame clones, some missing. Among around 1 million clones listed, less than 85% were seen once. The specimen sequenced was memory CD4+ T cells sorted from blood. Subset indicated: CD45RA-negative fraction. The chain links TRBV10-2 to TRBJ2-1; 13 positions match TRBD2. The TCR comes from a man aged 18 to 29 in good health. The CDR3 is CASVLAGGPGEQFF. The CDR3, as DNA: TGCGCCAGTGTACTAGCGGGGGGGCCGGGTGAGCAGTTCTTC.